The 18 T cell receptor beta chains below come from one sample, sequenced in a study of cytomegalovirus exposure and HLA in healthy donors. The study ran its PCR with 60 Vbeta and 13 Jbeta primers. Sequencing was performed with immunoSEQ multiplex PCR; in TCRdb, only in-frame clones are kept and a portion is missing. Seen here are about 63,000 clones, 65% to 80% observed once, and the top ten hold roughly 3%. Sequenced: PBMCs. These receptors were collected from a woman aged 25 to 45 in good health and CMV-seronegative.

The rearrangement uses TRBV6-5 and TRBJ2-3; D is possibly TRBD1 (7 bases). Trimming removed 0 bases from V and 5 bases from J, with 15 bases in between. Germline V CDR1 and CDR2: MNHEY, SVGAGI. CDR3 size: 16 residues. For the CDR3, the DNA is TGTGCCAGCAGTTACTCCCCGCCAGGGGGGATAGATACGCAGTATTTT. The encoded protein is CASSYSPPGGIDTQYF.

The chain combines TRBV11-3 with TRBJ2-1, with TRBD2 matching over 7 bases. CDR3 size: 12 residues. With 1 base clipped from V and 13 bases from J, the junction kept 4 bases outside the gene matches. The germline gives CDR1 SGHNT, CDR2 YENEEA. CDR3 in DNA: TGTGCCAGCAGCTTAGTATCGGGACTACAGTTCTTC. Translated, it gives CASSLVSGLQFF.

The J gene is TRBJ2-3, the V gene TRBV6-5; the match to TRBD1 covers 8 bases. The CDR3 is 15 amino acids. Unmatched junction bases numbered 12, after V lost 7 bases and J lost 6 bases. Germline values: CDR1 MNHEY, CDR2 SVGAGI. The CDR3 coding sequence is TGTGCCAGCACCGAAGACAGGGGCGCCCTTGATACGCAGTATTTT. This translates into CASTEDRGALDTQYF.

V is TRBV5-6 and J is TRBJ2-3, with a tentative D call TRBD2 (6 bases). The V and J ends lost 0 bases and 3 bases respectively, with 17 bases between them. This CDR3 contains 17 residues. The germline V gene encodes CDR1 SGHDT and CDR2 YYEEEE. CDR3 nucleotide sequence: TGTGCCAGCAGCTTGGCCCGGTCGGGAGAGGGGACAGATACGCAGTATTTT. Translation gives CASSLARSGEGTDTQYF.

As to this clone: One end of the junction is discordant with germline, which a read error may explain. This chain uses TRBV30 with TRBJ1-2; no firm D call. Germline values: CDR1 GTSNPN, CDR2 SVGIG (reference sequence). The CDR3 sequence is 14 residues long. Here the CDR3 DNA reads TGTGCCTGGATGAACAGAGCAGCTAACTGTGGCTACACCTTC. Its protein is CAWMNRAANCGYTF.

This CDR3 reads CASPSPGGHIQYF. The CDR3 region has the DNA TGTGCCAGTCCCTCGCCGGGGGGCCACATTCAGTACTTC. This sequence joins TRBV19 and TRBJ2-4, with a tentative D call TRBD2 (7 bases). Per the germline V gene, CDR1 is LNHDA and CDR2 is SQIVND (reference sequence). The ends were cut back, 8 bases at V and 8 bases at J, with 16 bases in the middle. The CDR3 is made up of 13 amino acids.

V is TRBV6-5 and J is TRBJ1-1, with 8 bases that match TRBD1. Trimming cost V 1 base and J 5 bases; bases outside gene matches: 9. Germline lookup yields CDR1 MNHEY and CDR2 SVGAGI. The CDR3 is 16 amino acids. CDR3 protein: CASSYFRTGRATEAFF. The CDR3 DNA reads TGTGCCAGCAGTTACTTCAGGACAGGGAGAGCAACTGAAGCTTTCTTT.

This clone has just a few counts. The V and J genes are TRBV7-3 and TRBJ1-1; TRBD1 matches at 11 bases. Unmatched junction bases numbered 5, after V lost 5 bases and J lost 6 bases. Germline V gene lookup returns CDR1 SGHTA and CDR2 FQGTGA. The CDR3 runs to 14 residues. The CDR3 DNA is TGTGCCAGCAGCGTGGACAGGGGGCTACCTGAAGCTTTCTTT. Protein sequence: CASSVDRGLPEAFF.

The V and J genes are TRBV28 and TRBJ1-5; D may be TRBD1 (6 bases). CDR3 length: 15 amino acids. V lost 7 bases, J lost 2 bases, and 15 bases lay in between. Germline V lookup: CDR1 MDHEN, CDR2 SYDVKM. The CDR3 reads CASTPTGTRNQPQHF. The CDR3 DNA sequence: TGTGCCAGCACTCCTACAGGGACCCGCAATCAGCCCCAGCATTTT.

The chain uses TRBV10-1 and TRBJ2-5, with D possibly being TRBD2 (5 bases). The end of the DNA aligns better with TRBJ2-7, so the J call may be wrong. CDR1 is WNHNN and CDR2 is SYGVQD in the germline V gene (reference sequence). This CDR3 comprises 17 residues. The CDR3 loop is CASSVGSGPKPMDEQYF. DNA of the CDR3: TGCGCCAGCAGTGTTGGGAGTGGCCCTAAGCCTATGGACGAGCAGTACTTC.

The rearrangement joins TRBV6-5 to TRBJ2-7; D is uncertain. Germline CDR1 is MNHEY and CDR2 is SVGAGI. This CDR3 has 13 amino acids. V lost 5 bases and J lost 1, with 9 bases in between. Here the CDR3 DNA reads TGTGCCAGCAGTAGCTCTCTGTCCTACGAGCAGTACTTC. The encoded protein is CASSSSLSYEQYF.

The J gene is TRBJ2-6, the V gene TRBV19, with 7 bases fitting TRBD1. V was pared by 1 base and J by 2 bases, with 2 bases of the junction left unmatched. Germline CDR1 reads LNHDA; CDR2 reads SQIVND (reference sequence). The CDR3 extends over 16 amino acids. The DNA for the CDR3 is TGTGCCAGTAGTATAGGAGACAGGGCTGGGGCCAACGTCCTGACTTTC. Protein product: CASSIGDRAGANVLTF.

This chain uses TRBV23-1 with TRBJ2-7, with TRBD1 as a possible D gene (5 bases). TRBV23-1 is classed as an ORF, of uncertain function. V was cut by 3 bases and J by 6 bases, with 27 bases left in between. This CDR3 is built from 18 residues. The CDR3 nucleotides are TGCGCCAGCAGTCACCCGAAGCGCTCAGCAGGGAAAACGGGCGAGCAGTACGTC. Protein sequence: CASSHPKRSAGKTGEQYV.

The chain employs TRBV11-1 and TRBJ2-4; 7 bases agree with TRBD2. V was clipped by 2 bases and J by 0 bases; unmatched bases: 7. The CDR3 spans 17 residues. Germline CDR1 reads SGHAT; CDR2 reads FQDESV (reference sequence). This CDR3 is CASSLRGAGLAKNIQYF. DNA for the CDR3: TGTGCCAGCAGCTTACGGGGAGCGGGACTAGCCAAAAACATTCAGTACTTC.

V and J are TRBV30 and TRBJ2-3; D perhaps matches TRBD1 (6 bases). CDR3 length equals 15 residues. Germline V gene sequence: CDR1 GTSNPN, CDR2 SVGIG (reference sequence). Trimming shortened V by 4 bases and J by 1 base, and 15 bases separated the two germline ends. The CDR3 sequence is CAWIQQGYRTDTQYF. Here the CDR3 DNA reads TGTGCCTGGATCCAACAGGGTTACCGCACAGATACGCAGTATTTT.

The chain has TRBV10-3 and TRBJ1-5, with D unresolved. The CDR3 sequence is 15 residues long. With 2 bases removed from V and 1 base from J, the gap between germline ends came to 9 bases. Germline V gene lookup returns CDR1 ENHRY and CDR2 SYGVKD. The CDR3 region is CAISETGISNQPQHF. CDR3 bases: TGTGCCATCAGTGAGACGGGAATAAGCAATCAGCCCCAGCATTTT.

The chain uses TRBV18 and TRBJ2-1; TRBD1 might be the D (5 bases). The CDR3 has 16 amino acids. The germline V gene encodes CDR1 KGHSH and CDR2 LQKENI. Between the trimmed V and J ends, which lost 5 bases and 0 bases, there was a span of 14 bases. CDR3 sequence: CASSSLGGHSYNEQFF. The CDR3 nucleotides read TGTGCCAGCTCATCATTGGGCGGACACTCCTACAATGAGCAGTTCTTC. Full variable domain (remainder filled in from reference TRBV18 and TRBJ2-1): NAGVMQNPRHLVRRRGQEARLRCSPMKGHSHVYWYRQLPEEGLKFMVYLQKENIIDESGMPKERFSAEFPKEGPSILRIQQVVRGDSAAYFCASSSLGGHSYNEQFFGPGTRLTVL.

V usage is TRBV25-1 and J usage is TRBJ2-7; TRBD2 matches at 9 bases. The V and J ends lost 2 bases and 2 bases, in that order; junction bases with no gene match: 4. Germline V lookup: CDR1 MGHDK, CDR2 SYGVNS. The CDR3 totals 15 residues. The CDR3 protein is CASSELAGSTYEQYF. CDR3 nucleotide sequence: TGTGCCAGCAGTGAACTAGCGGGGTCTACCTACGAGCAGTACTTC.